This TCR beta chain was captured by sequencing in a study of shared T cell receptors in the human thymus. The CDR3 has 16 residues. Germline V lookup: CDR1 SGHAT, CDR2 FQNNGV. V shed 5 bases, J shed 2 bases, and the junction held 8 bases outside the gene matches. Profiling relied on immunoSEQ multiplex PCR, and the TCRdb table lists in-frame clones only, not all of them. The sample yields approximately 660,000 clones, more than 75% seen once. The sample also formed part of further work on human thymus T cells. That source adds: Donation was from healthy Finnish infants who were having corrective surgery that addressed congenital heart defects. Thymic and blood repertoires seemed to show skewed V and J gene use. The related literature has documented a marked overlap of thymic repertoires among unrelated individuals.

The sequenced sample consisted of thymocytes. The sequence came from a boy in the first two years of life with a congenital heart defect. The V call is TRBV11-2, the J call TRBJ2-1; 8 positions agree with TRBD1. CDR3: CASSPRDRKAYNEQFF. In DNA form, the CDR3 reads TGTGCCAGCAGCCCCCGGGACAGGAAGGCCTACAATGAGCAGTTCTTC.